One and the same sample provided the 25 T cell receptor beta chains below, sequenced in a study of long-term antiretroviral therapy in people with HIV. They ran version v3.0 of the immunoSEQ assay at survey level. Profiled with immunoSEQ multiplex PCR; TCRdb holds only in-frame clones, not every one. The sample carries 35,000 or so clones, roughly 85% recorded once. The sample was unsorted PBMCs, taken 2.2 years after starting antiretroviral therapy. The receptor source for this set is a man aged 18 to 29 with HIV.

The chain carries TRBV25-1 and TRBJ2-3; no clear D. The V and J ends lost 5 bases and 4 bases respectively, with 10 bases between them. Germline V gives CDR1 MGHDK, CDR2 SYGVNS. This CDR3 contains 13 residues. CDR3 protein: CASSSPPADTQYF. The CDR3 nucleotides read TGTGCCAGCAGTTCGCCACCCGCAGATACGCAGTATTTT.

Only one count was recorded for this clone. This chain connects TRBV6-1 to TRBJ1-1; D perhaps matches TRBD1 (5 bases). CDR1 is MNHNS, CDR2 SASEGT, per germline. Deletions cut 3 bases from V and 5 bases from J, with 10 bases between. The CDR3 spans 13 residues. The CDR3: CASSDRGYTEAFF. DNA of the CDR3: TGTGCCAGCAGTGATAGGGGATATACTGAAGCTTTCTTT.

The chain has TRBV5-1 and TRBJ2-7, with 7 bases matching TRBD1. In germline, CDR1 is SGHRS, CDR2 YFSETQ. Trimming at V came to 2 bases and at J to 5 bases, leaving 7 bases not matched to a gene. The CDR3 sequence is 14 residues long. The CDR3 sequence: CASSFWQTGNEQYF. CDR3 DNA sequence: TGCGCCAGCAGCTTTTGGCAGACAGGGAACGAGCAGTACTTC.

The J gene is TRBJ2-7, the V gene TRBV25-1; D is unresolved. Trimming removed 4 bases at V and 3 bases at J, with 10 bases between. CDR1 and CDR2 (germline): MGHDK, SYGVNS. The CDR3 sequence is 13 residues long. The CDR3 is CASSAHGRYEQYF. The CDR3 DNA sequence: TGTGCCAGCAGTGCCCATGGTCGCTACGAGCAGTACTTC.

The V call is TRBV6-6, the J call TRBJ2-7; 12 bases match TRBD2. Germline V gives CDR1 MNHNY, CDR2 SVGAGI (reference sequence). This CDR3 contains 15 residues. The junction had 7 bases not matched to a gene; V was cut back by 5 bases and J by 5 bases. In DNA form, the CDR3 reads TGTGCCAGCAGTAACGACCTAGCGGGAGGGAACGAGCAGTACTTC. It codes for CASSNDLAGGNEQYF.

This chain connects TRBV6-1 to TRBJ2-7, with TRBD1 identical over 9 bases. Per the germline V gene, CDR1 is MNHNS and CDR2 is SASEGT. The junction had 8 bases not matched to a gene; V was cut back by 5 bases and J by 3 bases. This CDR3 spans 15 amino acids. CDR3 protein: CASSLMTGGLYEQYF. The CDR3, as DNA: TGTGCCAGCAGTTTAATGACAGGGGGTCTCTACGAGCAGTACTTC.

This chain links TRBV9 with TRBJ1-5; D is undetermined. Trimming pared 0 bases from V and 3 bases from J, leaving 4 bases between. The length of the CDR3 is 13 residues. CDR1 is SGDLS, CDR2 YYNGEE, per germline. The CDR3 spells CASSVGDNQPQHF. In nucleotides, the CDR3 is TGTGCCAGCAGCGTAGGGGACAATCAGCCCCAGCATTTT.

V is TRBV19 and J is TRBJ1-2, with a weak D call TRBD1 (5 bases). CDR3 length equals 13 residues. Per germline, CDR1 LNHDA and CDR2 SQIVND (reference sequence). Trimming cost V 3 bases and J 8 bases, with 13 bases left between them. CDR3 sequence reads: CASSIRLGEGYTF. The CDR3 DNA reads TGTGCCAGTAGTATTCGACTGGGGGAAGGCTACACCTTC.

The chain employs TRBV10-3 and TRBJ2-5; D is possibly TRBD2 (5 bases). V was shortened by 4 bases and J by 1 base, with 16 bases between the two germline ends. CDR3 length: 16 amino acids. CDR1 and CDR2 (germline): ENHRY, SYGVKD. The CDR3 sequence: CAISGGTSVAQETQYF. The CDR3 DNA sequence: TGTGCCATCAGTGGGGGTACTAGTGTGGCCCAAGAGACCCAGTACTTC.

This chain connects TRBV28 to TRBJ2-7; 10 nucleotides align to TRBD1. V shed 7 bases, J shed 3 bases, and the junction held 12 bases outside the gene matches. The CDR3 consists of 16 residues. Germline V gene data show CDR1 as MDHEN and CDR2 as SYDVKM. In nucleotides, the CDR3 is TGTGCCAGCACAGATCGACCGGGACAGGGGAACTACGAGCAGTACTTC. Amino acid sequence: CASTDRPGQGNYEQYF.

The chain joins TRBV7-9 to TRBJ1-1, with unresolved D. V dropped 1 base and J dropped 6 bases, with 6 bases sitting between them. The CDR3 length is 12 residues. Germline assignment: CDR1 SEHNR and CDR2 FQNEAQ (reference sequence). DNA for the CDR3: TGTGCCAGCAGCTTAGGGGCGGCTGAAGCTTTCTTT. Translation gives CASSLGAAEAFF.

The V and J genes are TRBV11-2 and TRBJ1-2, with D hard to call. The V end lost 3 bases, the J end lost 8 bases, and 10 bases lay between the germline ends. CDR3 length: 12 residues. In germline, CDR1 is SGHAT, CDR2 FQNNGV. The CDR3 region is CASSFQNWGYTF. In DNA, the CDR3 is TGTGCCAGCAGCTTCCAGAACTGGGGCTACACCTTC.

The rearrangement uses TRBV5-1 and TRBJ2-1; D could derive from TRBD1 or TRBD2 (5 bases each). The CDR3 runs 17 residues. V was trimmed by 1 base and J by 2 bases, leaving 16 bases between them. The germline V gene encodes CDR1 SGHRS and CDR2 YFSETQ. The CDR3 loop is CASSLRPRGVAYNEQFF. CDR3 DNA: TGCGCCAGCAGCTTGCGCCCACGAGGGGTGGCCTACAATGAGCAGTTCTTC.

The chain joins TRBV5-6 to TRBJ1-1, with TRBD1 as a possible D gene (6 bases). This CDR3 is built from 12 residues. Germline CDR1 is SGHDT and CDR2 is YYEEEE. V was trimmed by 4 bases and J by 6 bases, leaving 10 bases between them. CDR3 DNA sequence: TGTGCCAGCAGCCGGGGGGCTTCTGAAGCTTTCTTT. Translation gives CASSRGASEAFF.

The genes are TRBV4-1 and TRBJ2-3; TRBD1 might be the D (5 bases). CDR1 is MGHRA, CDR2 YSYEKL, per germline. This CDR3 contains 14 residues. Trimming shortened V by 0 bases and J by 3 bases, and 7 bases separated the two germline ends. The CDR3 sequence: CASSQDRGTDTQYF. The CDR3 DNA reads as TGCGCCAGCAGCCAAGATAGGGGAACAGATACGCAGTATTTT.

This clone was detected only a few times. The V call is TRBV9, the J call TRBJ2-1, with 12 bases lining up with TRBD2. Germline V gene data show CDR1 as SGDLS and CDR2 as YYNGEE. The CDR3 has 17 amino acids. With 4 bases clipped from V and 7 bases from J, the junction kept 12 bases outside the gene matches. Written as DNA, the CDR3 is TGTGCCAGCAGCCCCATCCTAGCGGGAGGGCCGGGGAATGAGCAGTTCTTC. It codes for CASSPILAGGPGNEQFF.

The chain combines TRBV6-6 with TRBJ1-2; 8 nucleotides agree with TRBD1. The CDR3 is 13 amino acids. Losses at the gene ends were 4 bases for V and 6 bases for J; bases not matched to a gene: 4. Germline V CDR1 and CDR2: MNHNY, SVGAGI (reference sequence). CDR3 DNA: TGTGCCAGCAGTTCCCCGACAGGGGATGGCTACACCTTC. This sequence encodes CASSSPTGDGYTF.

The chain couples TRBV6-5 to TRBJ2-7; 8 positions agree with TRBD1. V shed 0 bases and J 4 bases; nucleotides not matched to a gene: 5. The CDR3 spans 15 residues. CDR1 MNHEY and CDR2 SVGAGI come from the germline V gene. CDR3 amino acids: CASSYSSGGGYEQYF. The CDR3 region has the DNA TGTGCCAGCAGTTACTCGTCAGGGGGCGGATACGAGCAGTACTTC.

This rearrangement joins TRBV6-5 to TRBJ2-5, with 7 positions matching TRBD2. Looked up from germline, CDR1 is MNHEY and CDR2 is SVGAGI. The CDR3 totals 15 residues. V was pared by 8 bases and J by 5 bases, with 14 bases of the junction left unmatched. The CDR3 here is CASGLAGLSVETQYF. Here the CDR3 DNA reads TGTGCCAGCGGACTTGCGGGACTAAGCGTGGAGACCCAGTACTTC.

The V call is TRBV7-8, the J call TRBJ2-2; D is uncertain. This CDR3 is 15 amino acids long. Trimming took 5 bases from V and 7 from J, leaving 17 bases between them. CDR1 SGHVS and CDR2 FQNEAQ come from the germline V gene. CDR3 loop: CASSPLDGVGGELFF. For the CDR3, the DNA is TGTGCCAGCAGCCCATTGGATGGGGTAGGCGGGGAGCTGTTTTTT.

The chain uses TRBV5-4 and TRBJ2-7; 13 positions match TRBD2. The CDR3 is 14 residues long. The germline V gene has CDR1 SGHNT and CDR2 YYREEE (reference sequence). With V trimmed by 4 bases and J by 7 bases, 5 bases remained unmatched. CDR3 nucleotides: TGTGCCAGCAGCCCGGGACTAGCGGGATATGAGCAGTACTTC. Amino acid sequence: CASSPGLAGYEQYF.

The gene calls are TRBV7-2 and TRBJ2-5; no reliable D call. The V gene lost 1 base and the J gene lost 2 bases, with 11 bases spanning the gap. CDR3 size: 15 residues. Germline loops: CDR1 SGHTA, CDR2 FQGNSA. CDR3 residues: CASSLDPISQETQYF. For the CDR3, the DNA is TGTGCCAGCAGCTTAGATCCCATCAGTCAAGAGACCCAGTACTTC.

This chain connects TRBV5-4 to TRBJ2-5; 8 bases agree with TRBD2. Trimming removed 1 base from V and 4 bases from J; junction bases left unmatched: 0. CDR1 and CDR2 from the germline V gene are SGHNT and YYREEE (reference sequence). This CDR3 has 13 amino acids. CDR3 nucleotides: TGTGCCAGCAGCTTGACTAGCGGAGAGACCCAGTACTTC. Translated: CASSLTSGETQYF.

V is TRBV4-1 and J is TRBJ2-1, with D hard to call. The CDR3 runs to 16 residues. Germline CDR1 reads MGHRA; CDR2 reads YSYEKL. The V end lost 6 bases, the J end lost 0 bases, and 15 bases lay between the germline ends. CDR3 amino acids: CASSPTNRISYNEQFF. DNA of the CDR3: TGCGCCAGCAGTCCAACAAATAGGATCTCCTACAATGAGCAGTTCTTC.

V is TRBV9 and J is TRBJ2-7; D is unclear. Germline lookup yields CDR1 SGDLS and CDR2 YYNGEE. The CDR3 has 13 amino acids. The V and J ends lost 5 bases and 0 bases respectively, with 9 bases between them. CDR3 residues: CASSYGVSYEQYF. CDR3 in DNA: TGTGCCAGCAGTTATGGGGTCTCCTACGAGCAGTACTTC.